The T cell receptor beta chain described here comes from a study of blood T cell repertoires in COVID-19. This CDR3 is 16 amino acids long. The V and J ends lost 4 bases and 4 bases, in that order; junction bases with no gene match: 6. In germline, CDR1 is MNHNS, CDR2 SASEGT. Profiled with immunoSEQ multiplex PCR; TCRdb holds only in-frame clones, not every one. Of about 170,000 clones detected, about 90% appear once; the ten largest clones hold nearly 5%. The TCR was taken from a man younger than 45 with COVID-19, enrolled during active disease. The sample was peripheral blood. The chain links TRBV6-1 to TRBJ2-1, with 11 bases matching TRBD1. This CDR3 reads CASSGRDRGRYNEQFF. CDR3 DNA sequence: TGTGCCAGCAGTGGAAGGGACAGGGGGAGGTACAATGAGCAGTTCTTC.